This T cell receptor beta chain was captured by sequencing in a study of beta chain features in type 1 diabetes (dated 2018 in TCRdb). General notes on the study: Patients and healthy donors did not differ in mean age, gender distribution, total cell number or subset yield. A total of 107,917,701 sorted cells were examined across all samples, and the number of cells per subset was strongly correlated with RNA yield. The study compared TCRB repertoires of sorted circulating CD4+ T cell subsets between recently diagnosed type 1 diabetes patients and matched healthy donors. Regulatory and stem cell-like memory subsets were isolated from only 8 patients and roughly 8 healthy donors, whereas naive and central memory subsets came from all 30 or so donors. Study-wide conclusions, independent of this receptor: Because cDNA rather than genomic DNA was sequenced, highly expressing activated cells could have been over-represented, although no difference in activation and CD3 levels was found between groups. Naive, central memory and regulatory TCRB repertoires appeared to be more alike among patients than among healthy donors. A moderate but significant shortening of TCRB CDR3 length was observed in type 1 diabetes patients in all four CD4+ subsets. Fewer insertions and more nucleotide deletions at VDJ recombination sites were observed in patients with type 1 diabetes, implying thymic rearrangement abnormalities. Because small numbers of individuals were included in the HLA sub-analyses, any influence of HLA type on TCRB rearrangement was left unresolved. PCR may preferentially amplify shorter templates, but because patient and control samples were amplified and corrected together, any resulting skew would affect both groups equally.

Each donor gave one peripheral blood draw, roughly 120 mL on average, collected into heparinised tubes. A BD FACSAria II was used to sort naive, central memory, regulatory and stem cell-like memory CD4+ T cells with a panel that included CD45RO, CCR7, CD25, CD127, CD95 and CD27. Every sorted population had a purity above 95%. PBMCs were isolated right away by Lymphoprep density gradient centrifugation and were stained directly, without culture. So that batch effects would be minimized, each experiment stained and sorted samples in pairs, pairing one healthy donor with one patient. The entire amount of isolated RNA was reverse transcribed using the High Capacity cDNA Reverse Transcription Kit, so the sequenced TCRB transcripts were expressed ones. Naive, central memory and regulatory T cell samples underwent deep immunoSEQ sequencing, averaging approximately 3.3 million total reads per sample. Sorted cells were lysed in RLT buffer and RNA was extracted with DNase-treated RNeasy Micro or Mini kits, depending on cell number. Each cell subset was processed separately to prevent cross-contamination, with patient and healthy donor samples processed together. The immunoSEQ multiplex PCR was used to amplify TCRB sequences from cDNA, generating 87-bp fragments that spanned the CDR3 region. Sequencing of the amplicons was performed on the Illumina HiSeq platform. As for the original processing: PCR bias was computationally corrected using synthetic template baselines, reads within Hamming distance 2 were collapsed, and singletons that could not be merged were discarded. Reads were aligned to IMGT to assign V, D and J genes, CDR3 length, and insertions or deletions at six rearrangement sites. Clonotype counts were normalized to sorted cell number within each subset before computing true diversity and Gini coefficients with the tcR R package. Repertoire sharing was quantified using the overlap coefficient calculated on TCRB nucleotide sequences. Not all clones reach the TCRdb copy of this immuneACCESS table, which keeps in-frame sequences only. Checked studies attribute under half of the gap to unresolved V genes and leave the rest unexplained. D and trimming come from the DNA, and the V and J calls and clone size come from that table. The sample table lists 250,000 to 350,000 clones, 14% of them with a count of one. 6.7% of the sample belongs to the ten largest clones.

The junction carries 6 bases between V and J, which are trimmed by 0 bases and 0 bases respectively. The cysteine opens and the phenylalanine closes a CDR3 of 14 amino acids. Kept here is only the CDR3 DNA, which spans 42 bases and is read in frame from base 1. From a lookup of the germline V gene, CDR1 and CDR2 are SGHDT and YYEEEE. In regard to this clone: What antigen it recognizes has not been identified. Per-nucleotide qualities are absent, and no much larger clonotype sits a single base away.

The chain is made from TRBV5-6 and TRBJ1-1; the D gene remains uncertain. The source is a man younger than 45 in good health. Specimen: central memory CD4+ T cells from blood. The DNA reads as follows: TGTGCCAGCAGCTTGGGTACAGTGAACACTGAAGCTTTCTTT. Protein translation: CASSLGTVNTEAFF.